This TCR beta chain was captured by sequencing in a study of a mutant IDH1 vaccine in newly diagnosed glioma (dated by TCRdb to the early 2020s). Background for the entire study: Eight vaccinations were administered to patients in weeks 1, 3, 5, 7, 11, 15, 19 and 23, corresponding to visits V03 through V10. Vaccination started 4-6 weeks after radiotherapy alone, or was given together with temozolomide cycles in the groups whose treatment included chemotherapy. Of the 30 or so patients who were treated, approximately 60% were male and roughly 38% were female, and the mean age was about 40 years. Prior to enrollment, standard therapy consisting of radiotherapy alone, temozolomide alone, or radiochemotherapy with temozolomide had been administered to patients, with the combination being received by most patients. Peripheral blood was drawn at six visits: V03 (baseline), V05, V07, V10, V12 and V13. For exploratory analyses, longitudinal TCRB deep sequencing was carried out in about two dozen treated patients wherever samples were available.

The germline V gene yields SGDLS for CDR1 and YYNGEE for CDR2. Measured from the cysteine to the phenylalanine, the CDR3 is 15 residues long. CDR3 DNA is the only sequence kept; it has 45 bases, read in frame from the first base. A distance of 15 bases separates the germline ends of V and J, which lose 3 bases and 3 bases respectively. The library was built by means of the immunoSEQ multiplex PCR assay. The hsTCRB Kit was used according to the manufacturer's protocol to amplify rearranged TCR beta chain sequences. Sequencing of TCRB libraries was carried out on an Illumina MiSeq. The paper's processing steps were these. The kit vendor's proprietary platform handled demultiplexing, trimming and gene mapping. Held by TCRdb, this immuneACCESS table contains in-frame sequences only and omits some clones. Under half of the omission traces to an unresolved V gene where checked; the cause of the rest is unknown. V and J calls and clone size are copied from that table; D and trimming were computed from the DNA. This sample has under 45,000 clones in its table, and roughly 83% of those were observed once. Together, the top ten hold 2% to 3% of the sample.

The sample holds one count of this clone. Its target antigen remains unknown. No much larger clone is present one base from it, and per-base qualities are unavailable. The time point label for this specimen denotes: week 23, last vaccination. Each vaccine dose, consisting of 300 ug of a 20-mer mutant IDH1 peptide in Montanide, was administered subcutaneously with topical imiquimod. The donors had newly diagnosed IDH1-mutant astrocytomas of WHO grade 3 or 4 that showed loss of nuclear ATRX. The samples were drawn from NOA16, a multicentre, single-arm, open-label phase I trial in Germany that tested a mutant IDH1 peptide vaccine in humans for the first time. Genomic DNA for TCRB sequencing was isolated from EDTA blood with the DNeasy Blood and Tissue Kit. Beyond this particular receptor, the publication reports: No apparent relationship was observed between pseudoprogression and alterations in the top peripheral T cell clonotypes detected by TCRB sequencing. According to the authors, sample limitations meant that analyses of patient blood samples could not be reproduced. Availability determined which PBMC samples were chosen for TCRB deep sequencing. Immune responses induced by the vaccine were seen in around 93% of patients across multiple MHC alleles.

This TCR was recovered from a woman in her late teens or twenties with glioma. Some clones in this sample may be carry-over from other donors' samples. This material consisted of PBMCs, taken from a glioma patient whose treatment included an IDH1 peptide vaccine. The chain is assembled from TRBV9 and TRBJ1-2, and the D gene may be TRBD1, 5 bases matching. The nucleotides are TGTGCCAGCAGCGCAGGAGGGGCTGAGGACTATGGCTACACCTTC. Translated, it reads CASSAGGAEDYGYTF.